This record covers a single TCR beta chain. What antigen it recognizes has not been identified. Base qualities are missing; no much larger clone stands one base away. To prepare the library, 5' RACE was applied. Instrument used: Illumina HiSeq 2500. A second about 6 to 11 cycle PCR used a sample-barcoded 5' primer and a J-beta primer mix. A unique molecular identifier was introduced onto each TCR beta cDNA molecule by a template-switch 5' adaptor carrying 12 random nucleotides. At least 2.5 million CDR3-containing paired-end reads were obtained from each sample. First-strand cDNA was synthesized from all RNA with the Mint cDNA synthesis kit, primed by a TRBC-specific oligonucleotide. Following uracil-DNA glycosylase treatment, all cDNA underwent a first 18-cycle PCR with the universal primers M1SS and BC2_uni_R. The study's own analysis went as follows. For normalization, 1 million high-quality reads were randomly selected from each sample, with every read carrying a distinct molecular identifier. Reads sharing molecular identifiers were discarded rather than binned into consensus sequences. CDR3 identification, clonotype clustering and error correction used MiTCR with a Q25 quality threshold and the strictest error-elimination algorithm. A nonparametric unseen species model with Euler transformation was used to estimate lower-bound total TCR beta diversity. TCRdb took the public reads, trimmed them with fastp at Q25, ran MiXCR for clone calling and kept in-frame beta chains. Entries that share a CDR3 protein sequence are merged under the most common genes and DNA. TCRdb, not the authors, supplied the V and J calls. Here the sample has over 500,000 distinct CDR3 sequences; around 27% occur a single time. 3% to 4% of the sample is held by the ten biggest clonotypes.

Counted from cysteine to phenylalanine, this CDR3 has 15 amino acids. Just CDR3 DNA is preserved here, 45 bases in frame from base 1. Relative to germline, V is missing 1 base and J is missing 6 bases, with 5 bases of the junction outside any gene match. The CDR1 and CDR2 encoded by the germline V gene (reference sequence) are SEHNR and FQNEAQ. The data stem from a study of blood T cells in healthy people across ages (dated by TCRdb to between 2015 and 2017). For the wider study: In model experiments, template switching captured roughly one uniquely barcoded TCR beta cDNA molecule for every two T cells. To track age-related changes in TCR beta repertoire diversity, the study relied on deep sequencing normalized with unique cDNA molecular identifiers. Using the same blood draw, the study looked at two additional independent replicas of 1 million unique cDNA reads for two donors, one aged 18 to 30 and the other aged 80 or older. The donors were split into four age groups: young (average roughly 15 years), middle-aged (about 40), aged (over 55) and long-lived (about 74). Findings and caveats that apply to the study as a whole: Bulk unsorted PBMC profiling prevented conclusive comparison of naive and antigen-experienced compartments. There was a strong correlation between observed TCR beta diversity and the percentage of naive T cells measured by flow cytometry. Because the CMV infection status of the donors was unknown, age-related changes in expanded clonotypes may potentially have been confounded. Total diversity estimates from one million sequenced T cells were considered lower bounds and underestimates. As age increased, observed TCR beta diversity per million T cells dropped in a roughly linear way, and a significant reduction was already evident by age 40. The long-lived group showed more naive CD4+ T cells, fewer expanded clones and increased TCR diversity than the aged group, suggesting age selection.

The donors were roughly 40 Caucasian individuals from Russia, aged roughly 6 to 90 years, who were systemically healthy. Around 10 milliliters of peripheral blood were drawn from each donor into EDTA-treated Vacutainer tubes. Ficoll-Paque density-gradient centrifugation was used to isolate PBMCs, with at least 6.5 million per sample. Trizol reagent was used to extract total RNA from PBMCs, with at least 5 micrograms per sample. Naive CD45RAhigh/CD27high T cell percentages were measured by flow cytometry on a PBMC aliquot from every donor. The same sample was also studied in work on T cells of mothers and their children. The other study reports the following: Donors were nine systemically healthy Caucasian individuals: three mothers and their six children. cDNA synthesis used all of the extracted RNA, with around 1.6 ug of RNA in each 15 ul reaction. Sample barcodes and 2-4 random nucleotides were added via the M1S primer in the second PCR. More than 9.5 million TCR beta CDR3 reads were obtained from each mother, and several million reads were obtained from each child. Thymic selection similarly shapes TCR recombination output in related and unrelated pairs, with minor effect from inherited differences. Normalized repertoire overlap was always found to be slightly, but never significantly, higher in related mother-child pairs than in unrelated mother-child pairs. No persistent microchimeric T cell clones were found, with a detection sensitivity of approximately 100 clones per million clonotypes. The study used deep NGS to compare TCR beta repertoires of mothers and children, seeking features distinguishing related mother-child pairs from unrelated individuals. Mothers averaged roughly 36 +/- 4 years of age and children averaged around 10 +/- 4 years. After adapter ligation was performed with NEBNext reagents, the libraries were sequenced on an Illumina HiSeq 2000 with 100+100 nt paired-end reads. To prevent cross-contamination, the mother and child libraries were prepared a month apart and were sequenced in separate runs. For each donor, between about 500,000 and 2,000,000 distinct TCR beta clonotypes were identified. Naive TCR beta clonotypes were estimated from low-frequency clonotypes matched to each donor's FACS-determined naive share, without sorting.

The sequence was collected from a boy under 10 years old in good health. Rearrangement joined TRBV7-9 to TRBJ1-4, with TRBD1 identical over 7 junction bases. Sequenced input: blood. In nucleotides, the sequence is TGTGCCAGCAGCTTAGGGAGGGGGCTTTATGAAAAACTGTTTTTT. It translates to CASSLGRGLYEKLFF.